The source of this T cell receptor (beta chain) is a study of blood T cell repertoires in COVID-19. Overall study: T cells, B-cell-depleted T cells, or PBMCs supplied cDNA or gDNA.

Per the study methods: Nucleated cell number was recorded as an estimate derived from reference gene primer amplification. Clones were sequenced by immunoSEQ multiplex PCR, and TCRdb holds only the in-frame ones, with some missing. V, J and clone size are those of that table, while D and trimming were read from the DNA. The sample records under 200,000 clones, approximately 88% being singletons. V dropped 0 bases and J dropped 5 bases, with 10 bases sitting between them. The CDR3 contains 14 residues. The germline gives CDR1 MNHEY, CDR2 SVGEGT. Sequenced material: peripheral blood. This sequence originates from an older woman with acute or convalescent COVID-19. The rearrangement joins TRBV6-2 or TRBV6-3 to TRBJ2-5, with D unresolved. The CDR3 DNA follows: TGTGCCAGCAGTTACTCGATAACCGGGGAGACCCAGTACTTC. As protein: CASSYSITGETQYF.